A selection of T cell receptor beta chains follows, all from one sample in a study of CD8 T cells in Susac syndrome. TCRdb analysed the immunoSEQ multiplex PCR reads with MiXCR anew, one entry per CDR3 protein. Among roughly 180,000 distinct CDR3 sequences listed, less than 95% were seen once. The sequenced sample consisted of CD4+ T cells from PBMCs. These receptors were collected from a human donor in good health. Both conserved end residues are part of each CDR3. A D gene is named only where the DNA matches it firmly. Expanded clones get a size class; other rows say once, few or many, or leave the size out.

v_call: TRBV3-1
d_call: .
clone_size: .
j_call: TRBJ2-3
cdr3_aa: CASSQAGPDTQYF

v_call: TRBV19
d_call: .
clone_size: few
j_call: TRBJ2-7
cdr3_aa: CASSRDSLSYEQYF

v_call: TRBV20-1
d_call: TRBD2
clone_size: .
j_call: TRBJ2-7
cdr3_aa: CSAPTSGHSYEQYF

v_call: TRBV4-2
d_call: .
clone_size: .
j_call: TRBJ2-7
cdr3_aa: CASSQGSGETYEQYF

v_call: TRBV7-9
d_call: TRBD1
clone_size: .
j_call: TRBJ1-5
cdr3_aa: CASSIGTGGHQPQHF

v_call: TRBV29-1
d_call: .
clone_size: .
j_call: TRBJ2-6
cdr3_aa: CSVTQGSGANVLTF

v_call: TRBV20-1
d_call: .
clone_size: .
j_call: TRBJ1-1
cdr3_aa: CSARMGGFNTEAFF

v_call: TRBV9
d_call: .
clone_size: .
j_call: TRBJ2-1
cdr3_aa: CASSVFASNEQFF

v_call: TRBV3-1
d_call: .
clone_size: .
j_call: TRBJ1-1
cdr3_aa: CASSQSVMNTEAFF

v_call: TRBV20-1
d_call: .
clone_size: .
j_call: TRBJ2-7
cdr3_aa: CSALSTTTYEQYF

v_call: TRBV4-3
d_call: .
clone_size: .
j_call: TRBJ2-2
cdr3_aa: CASSQVASNTGELFF

v_call: TRBV28
d_call: .
clone_size: .
j_call: TRBJ2-5
cdr3_aa: CASSGVPPQETQYF

v_call: TRBV30
d_call: .
clone_size: .
j_call: TRBJ1-1
cdr3_aa: CAWNRIDEAFF

v_call: TRBV3-1
d_call: TRBD2
clone_size: once
j_call: TRBJ2-7
cdr3_aa: CASSPRGSGSYEQYF

v_call: TRBV18
d_call: .
clone_size: few
j_call: TRBJ2-7
cdr3_aa: CASSPGYEQYF

v_call: TRBV29-1
d_call: TRBD1
clone_size: once
j_call: TRBJ1-4
cdr3_aa: CSVEHRGPNEKLFF

v_call: TRBV30
d_call: .
clone_size: .
j_call: TRBJ1-2
cdr3_aa: CAWSKTGRNGYTF

v_call: TRBV20-1
d_call: TRBD1
clone_size: .
j_call: TRBJ1-1
cdr3_aa: CSARATGVGTEAFF

v_call: TRBV27
d_call: TRBD2
clone_size: .
j_call: TRBJ2-1
cdr3_aa: CASNSDGRNYNEQFF

v_call: TRBV12-3/TRBV12-4
d_call: .
clone_size: .
j_call: TRBJ2-7
cdr3_aa: CASRTGPSAYEQYF

v_call: TRBV30
d_call: .
clone_size: once
j_call: TRBJ2-7
cdr3_aa: CAWSLRGGRSEQYF

v_call: TRBV9
d_call: .
clone_size: .
j_call: TRBJ2-5
cdr3_aa: CASSPDYQRQETQYF

v_call: TRBV5-4
d_call: TRBD1
clone_size: once
j_call: TRBJ2-7
cdr3_aa: CASSSRQGSSYYEQYF

v_call: TRBV6-5
d_call: TRBD1
clone_size: .
j_call: TRBJ1-5
cdr3_aa: CASSSRGSNQPQHF

v_call: TRBV30
d_call: .
clone_size: .
j_call: TRBJ2-7
cdr3_aa: CAWSPGIGYEQYF

v_call: TRBV11-1
d_call: TRBD2
clone_size: .
j_call: TRBJ2-1
cdr3_aa: CASRLAGGEQFF

v_call: TRBV18
d_call: .
clone_size: .
j_call: TRBJ2-7
cdr3_aa: CASSPDHEQYF

v_call: TRBV29-1
d_call: .
clone_size: .
j_call: TRBJ2-2
cdr3_aa: CSVGQSANTGELFF

v_call: TRBV20-1
d_call: .
clone_size: .
j_call: TRBJ1-1
cdr3_aa: CSSRSNTEAFF

v_call: TRBV7-3
d_call: .
clone_size: few
j_call: TRBJ2-3
cdr3_aa: CASSLGGRNTDTQYF

v_call: TRBV12-3/TRBV12-4
d_call: .
clone_size: .
j_call: TRBJ2-5
cdr3_aa: CASSLGTETQYF

v_call: TRBV20-1
d_call: .
clone_size: .
j_call: TRBJ1-5
cdr3_aa: CSARGLRGAGQPQHF

v_call: TRBV30
d_call: .
clone_size: .
j_call: TRBJ2-7
cdr3_aa: CAWRGTSAQGEQYF

v_call: TRBV20-1
d_call: .
clone_size: .
j_call: TRBJ1-2
cdr3_aa: CSARGGTQVLNTF

v_call: TRBV20-1
d_call: TRBD2
clone_size: .
j_call: TRBJ2-5
cdr3_aa: CSATRLAGRDQETQYF

v_call: TRBV7-9
d_call: .
clone_size: .
j_call: TRBJ1-5
cdr3_aa: CASSLIGVDQPQHF

v_call: TRBV18
d_call: .
clone_size: .
j_call: TRBJ2-6
cdr3_aa: CASSPQGRLNSGANVLTF

v_call: TRBV3-1
d_call: .
clone_size: once
j_call: TRBJ1-5
cdr3_aa: CASSQDSVQPQHF

v_call: TRBV12-3/TRBV12-4
d_call: .
clone_size: .
j_call: TRBJ2-1
cdr3_aa: CASSSPGSEQFF

v_call: TRBV12-3/TRBV12-4
d_call: .
clone_size: .
j_call: TRBJ2-7
cdr3_aa: CASSLVDYEQYF

v_call: TRBV9
d_call: .
clone_size: .
j_call: TRBJ2-1
cdr3_aa: CASSPGDSYNEQFF

v_call: TRBV14
d_call: .
clone_size: once
j_call: TRBJ2-2
cdr3_aa: CASSRLATGELFF

v_call: TRBV28
d_call: TRBD1
clone_size: .
j_call: TRBJ1-5
cdr3_aa: CASTYQGAPNQPQHF

v_call: TRBV27
d_call: .
clone_size: .
j_call: TRBJ2-7
cdr3_aa: CASSLGTQGATLEQYF

v_call: TRBV29-1
d_call: .
clone_size: .
j_call: TRBJ2-2
cdr3_aa: CSALLTGELFF

v_call: TRBV30
d_call: TRBD2
clone_size: .
j_call: TRBJ2-1
cdr3_aa: CAWGRVHSYNEQFF

v_call: TRBV27
d_call: .
clone_size: .
j_call: TRBJ2-3
cdr3_aa: CASSVLQASPADTQYF

v_call: TRBV27
d_call: .
clone_size: .
j_call: TRBJ1-5
cdr3_aa: CASRVTFNQPQHF

v_call: TRBV11-3
d_call: TRBD1
clone_size: .
j_call: TRBJ2-3
cdr3_aa: CASSSGDRVSTDTQYF

v_call: TRBV6-2/TRBV6-3
d_call: .
clone_size: .
j_call: TRBJ1-5
cdr3_aa: CASSYRRQNRDQPQHF

v_call: TRBV12-3/TRBV12-4
d_call: .
clone_size: .
j_call: TRBJ1-2
cdr3_aa: CASGSHRDDYTF

v_call: TRBV12-3/TRBV12-4
d_call: .
clone_size: .
j_call: TRBJ1-3
cdr3_aa: CASSFGPVIYF

v_call: TRBV29-1
d_call: TRBD1
clone_size: .
j_call: TRBJ2-1
cdr3_aa: CSVGTGGEQFF